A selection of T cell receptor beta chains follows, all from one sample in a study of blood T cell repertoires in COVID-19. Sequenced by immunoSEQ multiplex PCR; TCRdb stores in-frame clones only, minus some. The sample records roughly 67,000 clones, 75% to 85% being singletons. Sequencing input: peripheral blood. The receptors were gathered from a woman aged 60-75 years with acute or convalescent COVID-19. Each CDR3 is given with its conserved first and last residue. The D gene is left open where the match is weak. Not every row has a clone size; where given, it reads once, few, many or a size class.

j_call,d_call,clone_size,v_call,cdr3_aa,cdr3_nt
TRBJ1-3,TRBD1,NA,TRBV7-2,CASSSLDREISGNTIYF,TGTGCCAGCAGCTCCCTGGACAGGGAGATTTCGGGAAACACCATATATTTT
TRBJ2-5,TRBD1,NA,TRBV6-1,CASSETRTGRETQYF,TGTGCCAGCAGTGAGACCAGGACAGGGAGAGAGACCCAGTACTTC
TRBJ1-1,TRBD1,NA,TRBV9,CASSPRTGPTEAFF,TGTGCCAGCAGCCCTCGGACAGGGCCCACTGAAGCTTTCTTT
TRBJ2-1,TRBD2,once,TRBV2,CASSPLLAGGYNEQFF,TGTGCCAGCAGTCCCCTCCTAGCGGGAGGCTACAATGAGCAGTTCTTC
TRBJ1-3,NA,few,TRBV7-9,CASSLVGDTTGNTIYF,TGTGCCAGCAGCTTAGTGGGAGACACAACTGGAAACACCATATATTTT
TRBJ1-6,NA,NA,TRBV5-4,CASSLTGRNSPLHF,TGTGCCAGCAGCTTGACAGGGCGCAATTCACCCCTCCACTTT
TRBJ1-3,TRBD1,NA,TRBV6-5,CASSLDREAGNTIYF,TGTGCCAGCAGCTTGGACAGGGAGGCGGGAAACACCATATATTTT
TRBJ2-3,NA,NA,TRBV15,CATSRDRGPGTDTQYF,TGTGCCACCAGCAGAGATCGGGGTCCGGGCACAGATACGCAGTATTTT
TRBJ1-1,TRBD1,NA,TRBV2,CASSEWTGLLMNTEAFF,TGTGCCAGCAGTGAGTGGACAGGGCTCCTCATGAACACTGAAGCTTTCTTT
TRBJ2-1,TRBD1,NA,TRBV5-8,CASNLPGDRGLLNEQFF,TGTGCCAGCAACTTGCCCGGGGACAGGGGGCTATTGAATGAGCAGTTCTTC
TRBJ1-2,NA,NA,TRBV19,CASSDQQGTNYGYTF,TGTGCCAGTAGCGATCAACAGGGAACTAACTATGGCTACACCTTC
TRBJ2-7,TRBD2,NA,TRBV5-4,CASSLSSFSGGGSYEQYF,TGTGCCAGCAGCTTGAGCAGCTTCAGCGGGGGAGGCTCCTACGAGCAGTACTTC
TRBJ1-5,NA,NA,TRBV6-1,CASSAPPDPAGQPQHF,TGTGCCAGCAGTGCCCCGCCTGACCCTGCGGGTCAGCCCCAGCATTTT
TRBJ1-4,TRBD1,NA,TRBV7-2,CASSLDRGQEKLFF,TGTGCCAGCAGCTTGGACAGGGGGCAAGAAAAACTGTTTTTT
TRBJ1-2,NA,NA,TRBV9,CASSAGASPNYGYTF,TGTGCCAGCAGCGCTGGGGCCTCTCCTAACTATGGCTACACCTTC
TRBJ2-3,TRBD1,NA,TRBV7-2,CASSARDSGPGTQYF,TGTGCCAGCAGCGCGAGGGACAGTGGTCCCGGTACGCAGTATTTT
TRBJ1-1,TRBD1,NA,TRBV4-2,CASSPGDRDLNTEAFF,TGTGCCAGCAGCCCCGGGGACAGAGACTTGAACACTGAAGCTTTCTTT
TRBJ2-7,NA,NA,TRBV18,CASSLGRSYEQYF,TGTGCCAGCTCACTAGGCAGGTCCTACGAGCAGTACTTC
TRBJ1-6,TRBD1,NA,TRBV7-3,CASSLKGQGSSYNSPLHF,TGTGCCAGCAGCCTAAAGGGACAGGGGAGCTCCTATAATTCACCCCTCCACTTT
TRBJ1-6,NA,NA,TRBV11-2,CASSQTSSYNSPLHF,TGTGCCAGCAGCCAAACGAGCTCCTATAATTCACCCCTCCACTTT
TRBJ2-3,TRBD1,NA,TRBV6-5,CASRKGQGRPDTQYF,TGTGCCAGCCGGAAGGGACAGGGGAGGCCAGATACGCAGTATTTT
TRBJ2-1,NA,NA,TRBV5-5,CASSLSQGSSYNEQFF,TGTGCCAGCAGCTTGTCCCAGGGGAGCTCCTACAATGAGCAGTTCTTC
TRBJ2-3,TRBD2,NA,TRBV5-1,CASSKGLAGAPGTDTQYF,TGCGCCAGCAGCAAGGGACTAGCGGGGGCCCCAGGCACAGATACGCAGTATTTT
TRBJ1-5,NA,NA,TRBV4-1,CASSQEWQNNQPQHF,TGCGCCAGCAGCCAAGAATGGCAGAATAATCAGCCCCAGCATTTT
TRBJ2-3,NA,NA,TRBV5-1,CASRADTDTQYF,TGCGCCAGCAGGGCGGACACAGATACGCAGTATTTT
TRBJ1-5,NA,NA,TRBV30,CAWNRGFLDLGNQPQHF,TGTGCCTGGAATAGGGGGTTCTTAGATTTGGGCAATCAGCCCCAGCATTTT
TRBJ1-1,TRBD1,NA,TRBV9,CASSVDGTGRTEAFF,TGTGCCAGCAGCGTAGATGGGACAGGGAGGACTGAAGCTTTCTTT
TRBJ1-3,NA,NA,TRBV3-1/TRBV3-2,CASSQEMGSDRNSGNTIYF,TGTGCCAGCAGCCAAGAAATGGGATCGGACAGAAACTCTGGAAACACCATATATTTT